Listed here are 22 T cell receptor beta chains from one sample, sequenced in a study of blood T cell repertoires in COVID-19. Data came from immunoSEQ multiplex PCR; TCRdb stores just in-frame clones and leaves some out. The table records roughly 97,000 clones, approximately 80% of them present only once. Material for sequencing was peripheral blood. These receptors were collected from a man between 70 and 80 years old with acute or convalescent COVID-19.

V usage is TRBV24-1 and J usage is TRBJ2-3; no clear D gene. Germline V gene data show CDR1 as KGHDR and CDR2 as SFDVKD. The CDR3 contains 14 residues. V dropped 5 bases and J dropped 2 bases, with 10 bases sitting between them. In nucleotides, the CDR3 is TGTGCCACCAGTGGGCAGGTTAACACAGATACGCAGTATTTT. Encoded protein: CATSGQVNTDTQYF.

The rearrangement links TRBV18 to TRBJ1-5; D remains ambiguous. V lost 4 bases and J 4 bases, leaving 11 bases between the germline ends. The germline V gene has CDR1 KGHSH and CDR2 LQKENI. The CDR3 spans 14 residues. In DNA form, the CDR3 reads TGTGCCAGCTCACTAGCCCCCCGAAATCAGCCCCAGCATTTT. Residues: CASSLAPRNQPQHF. Supplemented by reference TRBV18 and TRBJ1-5, the full variable domain reads NAGVMQNPRHLVRRRGQEARLRCSPMKGHSHVYWYRQLPEEGLKFMVYLQKENIIDESGMPKERFSAEFPKEGPSILRIQQVVRGDSAAYFCASSLAPRNQPQHFGDGTRLSIL.

The chain has TRBV28 and TRBJ2-7; TRBD1 agrees at 8 bases. Trimming at V came to 7 bases and at J to 7 bases, leaving 18 bases not matched to a gene. Germline V gives CDR1 MDHEN, CDR2 SYDVKM. The CDR3 has 16 amino acids. CDR3 loop: CASIPQGRTGSEEQYF. The CDR3 DNA is TGTGCCAGCATCCCCCAGGGTAGGACAGGGTCGGAAGAGCAGTACTTC.

The chain uses TRBV5-6 and TRBJ2-3, with 9 bases that match TRBD1. V lost 3 bases, J lost 4 bases, and 6 bases stayed unmatched. Germline V CDR1 and CDR2: SGHDT, YYEEEE. The CDR3 is 15 amino acids. DNA of the CDR3: TGTGCCAGCAGCTCCGACAGGGGGTTCGCAGATACGCAGTATTTT. It specifies CASSSDRGFADTQYF.

The V gene is TRBV2, the J gene TRBJ2-7, with D unresolved. The germline gives CDR1 SNHLY, CDR2 FYNNEI. Trimming stripped 2 bases from V and 4 bases from J, with 6 bases between. The CDR3 has 12 amino acids. The CDR3 region has the DNA TGTGCCAGCAGTGAAATTTTATACGAGCAGTACTTC. Translated: CASSEILYEQYF. Together with reference TRBV2 and TRBJ2-7, the CDR3 gives the full variable domain: EPEVTQTPSHQVTQMGQEVILRCVPISNHLYFYWYRQILGQKVEFLVSFYNNEISEKSEIFDDQFSVERPDGSNFTLKIRSTKLEDSAMYFCASSEILYEQYFGPGTRLTVT.

The J gene is TRBJ1-2, the V gene TRBV28; no clear D. Germline V CDR1 and CDR2: MDHEN, SYDVKM. V gave up 1 base and J gave up 6 bases, with 9 bases separating them. This CDR3 is built from 13 residues. The CDR3 coding sequence is TGTGCCAGCAGTTTATCGGGTATTCATGGCTACACCTTC. This encodes CASSLSGIHGYTF.

This chain joins TRBV5-1 and TRBJ2-7; TRBD2 matches at 12 bases. The length of the CDR3 is 14 residues. Germline CDR1 reads SGHRS; CDR2 reads YFSETQ. Germline trimming cut 5 bases from V and 5 bases from J; bases unmatched to any gene: 5. CDR3 amino acids: CASSRTSGINEQYF. The CDR3, as DNA: TGCGCCAGCAGTCGGACTAGCGGGATCAACGAGCAGTACTTC. The full variable domain, rest sourced from reference TRBV5-1 and TRBJ2-7, is KAGVTQTPRYLIKTRGQQVTLSCSPISGHRSVSWYQQTPGQGLQFLFEYFSETQRNKGNFPGRFSGRQFSNSRSEMNVSTLELGDSALYLCASSRTSGINEQYFGPGTRLTVT.

The chain carries TRBV19 and TRBJ1-5; D ambiguous. V was cut by 3 bases and J by 6 bases, with 12 bases left in between. Germline CDR1 reads LNHDA; CDR2 reads SQIVND (reference sequence). This CDR3 has 14 residues. This CDR3 is CASSMIRGPQPQHF. The CDR3 DNA reads TGTGCCAGTAGTATGATTAGAGGGCCTCAGCCCCAGCATTTT.

The rearrangement links TRBV11-2 to TRBJ2-5; 7 nucleotides align to TRBD1. V was clipped by 5 bases and J by 4 bases; unmatched bases: 7. The CDR3 consists of 14 residues. CDR1 SGHAT and CDR2 FQNNGV come from the germline V gene. The chain's CDR3 is CASSQTAGGETQYF. CDR3 in DNA: TGTGCCAGCAGCCAAACTGCAGGGGGAGAGACCCAGTACTTC.

This sequence joins TRBV5-1 and TRBJ1-2; 12 positions match TRBD1. This CDR3 is built from 18 residues. J lost 2 bases, V lost 1 base, and 9 bases had no gene match. Germline-derived CDR1 and CDR2 are SGHRS and YFSETQ. CDR3 DNA sequence: TGCGCCAGCAGCTTGATCCTTTGGGACAGGGGGCAGAACTATGGCTACACCTTC. It is translated as CASSLILWDRGQNYGYTF.

V gene TRBV6-4 combines with J gene TRBJ2-1, with 8 bases that match TRBD1. Germline trimming cut 1 base from V and 3 bases from J; bases unmatched to any gene: 8. The CDR3 is made up of 17 amino acids. Germline CDR1 MRHNA, CDR2 SNTAGT. CDR3 sequence: CASSDLKPGTGYNEQFF. The CDR3 DNA sequence: TGTGCCAGCAGTGACTTGAAACCCGGGACAGGCTACAATGAGCAGTTCTTC.

The V gene is TRBV24-1, the J gene TRBJ2-2; 9 nucleotides match TRBD1. Germline V CDR1 and CDR2: KGHDR, SFDVKD. The V gene end was trimmed by 7 bases and the J gene end by 0 bases; junction bases not matched to a gene: 2. The CDR3 has 15 amino acids. The CDR3 nucleotides are TGTGCCACCAGCGGACAGGGGTCGAACACCGGGGAGCTGTTTTTT. Its translation: CATSGQGSNTGELFF.

V is TRBV5-1 and J is TRBJ1-2, with no clear D. The CDR3 has 16 residues. V lost 3 bases and J 3 bases, leaving 18 bases between the germline ends. In germline, CDR1 is SGHRS, CDR2 YFSETQ. CDR3 bases: TGCGCCAGCAGCTACCTTCGCCCTACAGCGGACTATGGCTACACCTTC. Protein product: CASSYLRPTADYGYTF.

CDR3 coding DNA: TGTGCCAGCAGCTTCACCGGTCGGCCAGGGATCTACGAGCAGTACTTC. This encodes CASSFTGRPGIYEQYF. V is TRBV5-4 and J is TRBJ2-7, with D possibly matching TRBD1 (5 bases). Germline-derived CDR1 and CDR2 are SGHNT and YYREEE (reference sequence). This CDR3 has 16 residues. The germline V and J ends were trimmed by 2 bases and 3 bases, with 18 bases remaining between them. The complete variable domain, with remaining parts taken from reference TRBV5-4 and TRBJ2-7, reads ETGVTQSPTHLIKTRGQQVTLRCSSQSGHNTVSWYQQALGQGPQFIFQYYREEENGRGNFPPRFSGLQFPNYSSELNVNALELDDSALYLCASSFTGRPGIYEQYFGPGTRLTVT.

The rearrangement links TRBV4-1 to TRBJ2-5, with TRBD2 matching 8 bases. Trimming took 4 bases from V and 7 from J; bases not matched to a gene: 20. Germline CDR1 MGHRA, CDR2 YSYEKL. The CDR3 length is 18 residues. CDR3 coding DNA: TGCGCCAGCAGCCCTTTATTACTGAGCGGGGGATATAGGGCGACCCAGTACTTC. As protein: CASSPLLLSGGYRATQYF.

The chain employs TRBV3-1 (or the pseudogene TRBV3-2) and TRBJ2-1; 9 bases align to TRBD2. V shed 4 bases, J shed 1 base, and the junction held 14 bases outside the gene matches. This CDR3 is built from 19 residues. The germline CDR1 and CDR2 sequences are LGHDT and YNNKEL (reference sequence). CDR3: CASSPNRAPSGTSYNEQFF. DNA of the CDR3: TGTGCCAGCAGCCCCAACAGGGCTCCTAGCGGGACTTCCTACAATGAGCAGTTCTTC.

In nucleotides, the CDR3 is TGTGCCAGCAGCTTCCCCGGGACAGGCAATCAGCCCCAGCATTTT. It codes for CASSFPGTGNQPQHF. The chain is built from TRBV28 and TRBJ1-5; 7 nucleotides align to TRBD1. Per the germline V gene, CDR1 is MDHEN and CDR2 is SYDVKM. CDR3 length: 15 residues. Trimming removed 6 bases from V and 2 bases from J; junction bases left unmatched: 7.

CDR3 sequence: CASRYGQGANNSPLHF. The CDR3 coding sequence is TGTGCCAGCAGATACGGGCAGGGGGCGAATAATTCACCCCTCCACTTT. The rearrangement joins TRBV6-5 to TRBJ1-6; 8 positions match TRBD1. The CDR3 contains 16 residues. Trimming removed 6 bases from V and 5 bases from J; junction bases left unmatched: 9. CDR1 is MNHEY, CDR2 SVGAGI, per germline.

V and J are TRBV10-1 and TRBJ2-1; 8 nucleotides agree with TRBD1. The CDR3 is 15 residues long. Looked up from germline, CDR1 is WNHNN and CDR2 is SYGVQD (reference sequence). V lost 5 bases, J lost 4 bases, and 7 bases stayed unmatched. The CDR3 nucleotides read TGCGCCAGCAGTCCCGGGGGACAGGTATACAATGAGCAGTTCTTC. Protein: CASSPGGQVYNEQFF.

This chain links TRBV30 with TRBJ1-5; 7 positions agree with TRBD1. V lost 2 bases, J lost 7 bases, and 11 bases stayed unmatched. Germline CDR1 GTSNPN, CDR2 SVGIG (reference sequence). This CDR3 has 15 residues. In DNA form, the CDR3 reads TGTGCCTGGAGTTACAGGGGAAACTTCGGGCAGCCCCAGCATTTT. Amino acids: CAWSYRGNFGQPQHF.

The chain couples TRBV7-2 to TRBJ1-2, with D perhaps matching TRBD1 (5 bases). The CDR3 contains 14 residues. V was shortened by 1 base and J by 2 bases, with 8 bases between the two germline ends. Germline CDR1 and CDR2: SGHTA and FQGNSA. The CDR3 nucleotides read TGTGCCAGCAGCTTAGATCCAGGGAACTATGGCTACACCTTC. It specifies CASSLDPGNYGYTF. Supplemented by reference TRBV7-2 and TRBJ1-2, the full variable domain reads GAGVSQSPSNKVTEKGKDVELRCDPISGHTALYWYRQSLGQGLEFLIYFQGNSAPDKSGLPSDRFSAERTGGSVSTLTIQRTQQEDSAVYLCASSLDPGNYGYTFGSGTRLTVV.

The chain links TRBV7-3 to TRBJ2-1, with 7 bases that match TRBD2. The CDR3 totals 15 residues. The junction had 11 bases not matched to a gene; V was cut back by 4 bases and J by 8 bases. Germline CDR1 and CDR2: SGHTA and FQGTGA. The CDR3 sequence is CASSSPGREKDEQFF. In DNA form, the CDR3 reads TGTGCCAGCAGCTCCCCAGGGCGGGAGAAGGATGAGCAGTTCTTC.